Given below is one TCR beta chain in context. This record comes from a study of CD8 T cells in Susac syndrome. With random hexamers, reverse transcription was performed on roughly 0.5 to 1 ug of RNA. TCRdb reprocessed the immunoSEQ multiplex PCR reads with MiXCR, giving one entry per CDR3 protein. The sample includes some 260,000 distinct CDR3 sequences, over 85% of them seen just once. Trimming took 6 bases from V and 3 from J, leaving 10 bases between them. The CDR3 contains 13 residues. In germline, CDR1 is LNHDA, CDR2 SQIVND (reference sequence). The sequencing input was CD4+ T cells from PBMCs. The V call is TRBV19, the J call TRBJ2-3; D is unresolved. The receptor's source is a human donor with multiple sclerosis. The CDR3 sequence is CASSTQRTDTQYF. The CDR3, as DNA: TGTGCCAGTAGCACCCAAAGAACAGATACGCAGTATTTT.